This T cell receptor (beta chain) was identified in a study of radiation and T cells in renal cell carcinoma. Study-level results: In blood, top tumor clones expanded by 2 weeks, shrinking by 4.

Comments on this clone: Antigen unknown.

Measured with immunoSEQ multiplex PCR; TCRdb has only the in-frame clones, and not every one. The data show 100,000 to 150,000 clones, 65% to 85% seen once. Specified time point: blood 2 weeks post-SBRT. Noted treatment: 15 Gy SBRT to primary tumor, nephrectomy 4 weeks later. This sequence originates from a man in his fifties or sixties with renal cell carcinoma. The sequences come from blood, collected from a patient whose treatment included radiotherapy and nephrectomy.

The CDR3 protein is CASSVEGSSAYEQYF. The CDR3 DNA reads as TGTGCCAGCAGCGTAGAGGGGTCTAGCGCCTACGAGCAGTACTTC. This chain links TRBV9 with TRBJ2-7; possibly TRBD2 for D (6 bases). Germline-derived CDR1 and CDR2 are SGDLS and YYNGEE. The CDR3 totals 15 residues. Deletions cut 0 bases from V and 2 bases from J, with 12 bases between.